This TCR beta chain was identified in a study of control samples from healthy donors and cancer patients. The table came from immunoSEQ multiplex PCR; TCRdb's copy has only in-frame clones and leaves some out. The sample lists about 160,000 clones; about 94% were seen once. The germline V and J ends were trimmed by 3 bases and 7 bases, with 14 bases remaining between them. Germline loops: CDR1 MNHEY, CDR2 SVGEGT. CDR3 length: 14 amino acids. This chain joins TRBV6-2 or TRBV6-3 and TRBJ2-3, with D perhaps assigned TRBD1 or TRBD2 (6 bases each). This clonotype originated in a woman aged 40 to 50 in good health. Source material: blood. CDR3 sequence reads: CASSYVGGGNTQYF. Written as DNA, the CDR3 is TGTGCCAGCAGTTATGTGGGGGGCGGAAATACGCAGTATTTT.